One and the same sample provided the 32 T cell receptor beta chains below, sequenced in a study of CD8 T cells in ankylosing spondylitis. The antigens of these receptors remain unknown. TCRdb re-called the 5' RACE reads with MiXCR, one entry per CDR3 protein. The table shows 450,000 to 550,000 distinct CDR3 sequences, with about 5.4% occurring only once. Findings and caveats of the study: It appeared that ankylosing spondylitis blood was characterized by a TCR beta motif of fewer than ten highly homologous variants.

Sequencing was carried out using blood, either unsorted or a sorted T cell fraction (not recorded which). The receptors originated from a male donor with ankylosing spondylitis.

This clonotype was recorded at least ten times. This chain links TRBV7-2 with TRBJ2-5; 8 bases agree with TRBD1. The CDR3 totals 13 residues. The V and J ends lost 3 bases and 3 bases, in that order; junction bases with no gene match: 0. The V gene's germline CDR1 is SGHTA and CDR2 FQGNSA. CDR3 residues: CASSLDREETQYF. In DNA form, the CDR3 reads TGTGCCAGCAGCTTGGACAGGGAAGAGACCCAGTACTTC.

This clonotype showed up many times. The rearrangement joins TRBV29-1 to TRBJ2-5; D might be TRBD2 (6 bases). This CDR3 contains 14 residues. CDR1 and CDR2 (germline): SQVTM, ANQGSEA. Trimming cost V 7 bases and J 1 base, with 16 bases left between them. The CDR3 sequence: CSAAGGDFQETQYF. The CDR3 DNA reads TGCAGCGCAGCCGGGGGAGATTTCCAAGAGACCCAGTACTTC.

There are many counts of this clonotype. This chain uses TRBV7-8 with TRBJ2-7; 7 nucleotides agree with TRBD2. The CDR3 spans 14 residues. V shed 6 bases and J 0 bases; nucleotides not matched to a gene: 5. Germline lookup yields CDR1 SGHVS and CDR2 FQNEAQ. The CDR3 nucleotides read TGTGCCAGCAGGGATTCTAGCGGCTCCTACGAGCAGTACTTC. Encoded protein: CASRDSSGSYEQYF.

This clonotype has just a few counts. This CDR3 reads CSALLLAGGGDEQFF. DNA of the CDR3: TGCAGTGCTCTACTACTAGCGGGGGGCGGCGATGAGCAGTTCTTC. This chain connects TRBV20-1 to TRBJ2-1, with 12 nucleotides matching TRBD2. The CDR3 runs to 15 residues. V dropped 5 bases and J dropped 8; count of bases not matched to a gene: 10. The V gene's germline CDR1 is DFQATT and CDR2 SNEGSKA (reference sequence).

This clonotype was detected ten times or more. The chain is built from TRBV7-9 and TRBJ1-1; D not resolved. This CDR3 has 13 residues. Germline CDR1 and CDR2: SEHNR and FQNEAQ (reference sequence). V was pared by 4 bases and J by 1 base, with 7 bases between. The CDR3 loop reads CASSSPKNTEAFF. The CDR3 coding sequence is TGTGCCAGCAGCTCTCCGAAGAACACTGAAGCTTTCTTT.

This clonotype has a count of ten or more. This sequence joins TRBV24-1 and TRBJ2-5; D might be TRBD1 (5 bases). The ends were cut back, 7 bases at V and 3 bases at J, with 11 bases in the middle. The germline gives CDR1 KGHDR, CDR2 SFDVKD. This CDR3 region has 13 residues. This CDR3 reads CATRDTAEETQYF. CDR3 in DNA: TGTGCCACCAGGGACACCGCCGAAGAGACCCAGTACTTC.

Ten or more counts support this clonotype. V and J are TRBV7-3 and TRBJ1-1; no reliable D call. The CDR3 has 14 residues. The germline V gene has CDR1 SGHTA and CDR2 FQGTGA. The V and J ends lost 5 bases and 1 base respectively, with 11 bases between them. In DNA, the CDR3 is TGTGCCAGCAGCCCTTACGACGGGAACACTGAAGCTTTCTTT. Translated, it gives CASSPYDGNTEAFF.

This clonotype was seen at least ten times. The chain links TRBV15 to TRBJ2-4, with D maybe TRBD2 (5 bases). CDR1 and CDR2 (germline): LNHNV, YYDKDF (reference sequence). This CDR3 is built from 14 residues. V was clipped by 5 bases and J by 9 bases, with 17 bases between them. The CDR3 coding sequence is TGTGCCACCAGCGCCCGAGGCGGGTTAGGCATTCAGTACTTC. Translating gives CATSARGGLGIQYF. The full variable domain, its missing parts supplied by reference TRBV15 and TRBJ2-4, is DAMVIQNPRYQVTQFGKPVTLSCSQTLNHNVMYWYQQKSSQAPKLLFHYYDKDFNNEADTPDNFQSRRPNTSFCFLDIRSPGLGDTAMYLCATSARGGLGIQYFGAGTRLSVL.

This clonotype was seen ten or more times. The chain joins TRBV7-2 to TRBJ2-3; D not resolved. This CDR3 is 14 amino acids long. Germline values: CDR1 SGHTA, CDR2 FQGNSA. The V and J ends lost 3 bases and 2 bases respectively, with 9 bases between them. CDR3 protein: CASSLVRNTDTQYF. The DNA for the CDR3 is TGTGCCAGCAGCTTGGTCCGGAACACAGATACGCAGTATTTT.

This clonotype was counted ten times or more. The chain combines TRBV20-1 with TRBJ2-3; no clear D gene. The germline V gene has CDR1 DFQATT and CDR2 SNEGSKA (reference sequence). The CDR3 consists of 13 residues. V shed 8 bases and J shed 2 bases, with 14 bases lying between them. CDR3 in DNA: TGCAGTTCCGTTCCGCCAGCCACAGATACGCAGTATTTT. This encodes CSSVPPATDTQYF.

As for this clonotype: A much more abundant neighbour one base away suggests this may be a read error. The J gene is TRBJ2-2, the V gene TRBV24-1; the D gene is possibly TRBD1 (5 bases). CDR3 length: 20 amino acids. V shed 6 bases and J shed 3 bases, with 28 bases lying between them. Germline V lookup: CDR1 KGHDR, CDR2 SFDVKD. The CDR3 region has the DNA TGTGCCACCAGTCTCTCTCCCGGACCCAAAAGGGGATCGTACACCGGGGAGCTGTTTTTT. It specifies CATSLSPGPKRGSYTGELFF.

This clonotype has ten or more counts. The chain recombines TRBV28 with TRBJ2-1; D possibly corresponds to TRBD2 (5 bases). This CDR3 has 16 residues. Germline assignment: CDR1 MDHEN and CDR2 SYDVKM. V lost 4 bases and J lost 7, with 20 bases in between. This chain's CDR3 is CASSSRGKGAENEQFF. The DNA of the CDR3 is TGTGCCAGCAGTTCCCGAGGGAAGGGCGCTGAAAATGAGCAGTTCTTC.

The chain carries TRBV7-6 and TRBJ2-2, with 14 bases identical to TRBD2. Germline V gene data show CDR1 as SGHVS and CDR2 as FNYEAQ. The CDR3 is 20 residues long. V trimming: 4 bases; J trimming: 10 bases; junction bases outside the gene matches: 20. The CDR3 nucleotides are TGTGCCAGCAGCTCACGAGGGACTAGCGGGAGTTCTACCAGAGCCCAGGAGCTGTTTTTT. Translating gives CASSSRGTSGSSTRAQELFF. The full variable domain, in which reference TRBV7-6 and TRBJ2-2 provide the parts outside the CDR3, is GAGVSQSPRYKVTKRGQDVALRCDPISGHVSLYWYRQALGQGPEFLTYFNYEAQQDKSGLPNDRFSAERPEGSISTLTIQRTEQRDSAMYRCASSSRGTSGSSTRAQELFFGEGSRLTVL.

There are many counts of this clonotype. The chain has TRBV28 and TRBJ2-7, with D uncertain. Trimming shortened V by 3 bases and J by 1 base, and 10 bases separated the two germline ends. Looked up from germline, CDR1 is MDHEN and CDR2 is SYDVKM. The CDR3 totals 14 residues. The CDR3 is CASSFVISSYEQYF. CDR3 nucleotide sequence: TGTGCCAGCAGTTTCGTTATATCGTCCTACGAGCAGTACTTC.

This clonotype was recorded many times. The chain recombines TRBV4-3 with TRBJ2-4, with no clear D. Looked up from germline, CDR1 is LGHNA and CDR2 is YSLEER. Trimming pared 1 base from V and 0 bases from J, leaving 4 bases between. The CDR3 is 14 amino acids. The DNA of the CDR3 is TGCGCCAGCAGCCAAGGCGTAGCCAAAAACATTCAGTACTTC. This encodes CASSQGVAKNIQYF.

This clonotype was seen many times. V gene TRBV29-1 combines with J gene TRBJ2-5, with TRBD1 matching 10 bases. The CDR3 sequence is 14 residues long. V shed 7 bases and J 4 bases; nucleotides not matched to a gene: 9. Germline V gene lookup returns CDR1 SQVTM and CDR2 ANQGSEA. This chain's CDR3 is CSAQGTGDGETQYF. For the CDR3, the DNA is TGCAGCGCGCAAGGGACAGGGGATGGAGAGACCCAGTACTTC. Supplemented by reference TRBV29-1 and TRBJ2-5, the full variable domain reads SAVISQKPSRDICQRGTSLTIQCQVDSQVTMMFWYRQQPGQSLTLIATANQGSEATYESGFVIDKFPISRPNLTFSTLTVSNMSPEDSSIYLCSAQGTGDGETQYFGPGTRLLVL.

This clonotype was found many times. The chain carries TRBV9 and TRBJ1-2; possibly TRBD1 for D (5 bases). This CDR3 spans 13 amino acids. In germline, CDR1 is SGDLS, CDR2 YYNGEE. Trimming cost V 4 bases and J 5 bases, with 12 bases left between them. The CDR3 DNA follows: TGTGCCAGCAGCCCGATGGGGGTGTATGGCTACACCTTC. This codes for CASSPMGVYGYTF.

This clonotype was counted ten times or more. This chain joins TRBV5-1 and TRBJ2-7, with 7 bases matching TRBD1. The CDR3 spans 14 residues. V lost 3 bases to trimming and J lost 5 bases; unmatched junction nucleotides: 8. From germline, CDR1 is SGHRS and CDR2 YFSETQ. The CDR3 DNA reads TGCGCCAGCAGCTCGATAACAGGGGCCGACGAGCAGTACTTC. It translates to CASSSITGADEQYF.

This clonotype was recorded many times. The chain has TRBV7-2 and TRBJ1-2, with TRBD1 as a possible D gene (5 bases). Trimming pared 3 bases from V and 2 bases from J, leaving 13 bases between. From germline, CDR1 is SGHTA and CDR2 FQGNSA. The CDR3 consists of 15 residues. CDR3 protein: CASSFLSQENYGYTF. Here the CDR3 DNA reads TGTGCCAGCAGCTTCTTATCACAGGAAAACTATGGCTACACCTTC. Combining the CDR3 with reference TRBV7-2 and TRBJ1-2 gives the whole variable domain GAGVSQSPSNKVTEKGKDVELRCDPISGHTALYWYRQSLGQGLEFLIYFQGNSAPDKSGLPSDRFSAERTGGSVSTLTIQRTQQEDSAVYLCASSFLSQENYGYTFGSGTRLTVV.

The table lists this clonotype with many counts. The chain joins TRBV12-3 or TRBV12-4 to TRBJ2-1; 11 bases agree with TRBD2. This CDR3 is 16 amino acids long. V was pared by 3 bases and J by 4 bases, with 5 bases of the junction left unmatched. CDR3: CASSLGGLAGYNEQFF. The CDR3 DNA sequence: TGTGCCAGCAGTTTGGGCGGACTAGCGGGTTACAATGAGCAGTTCTTC.

In this sample, this clonotype turned up many times. This sequence joins TRBV4-3 and TRBJ2-5; D call uncertain. The CDR3 has 16 amino acids. Deletions cut 1 base from V and 0 bases from J, with 12 bases between. Germline CDR1 is LGHNA and CDR2 is YSLEER. In nucleotides, the CDR3 is TGCGCCAGCAGCCAAGCCAGGAACGGGTACCAAGAGACCCAGTACTTC. It is translated as CASSQARNGYQETQYF.

This clonotype was observed many times. The chain couples TRBV4-2 to TRBJ1-1, with D perhaps TRBD1 (6 bases). Between the trimmed V and J ends, which lost 0 bases and 0 bases, there was a span of 17 bases. Germline V gene sequence: CDR1 LGHNA, CDR2 YNFKEQ. The CDR3 runs to 18 residues. The CDR3 DNA follows: TGTGCCAGCAGCCAAGAAGGGGGTGCCGGCTTCATGAACACTGAAGCTTTCTTT. Amino acid sequence: CASSQEGGAGFMNTEAFF.

This clonotype was recorded at least ten times. In DNA form, the CDR3 reads TGTGCCAGCAGTCTGCGCGGACAGGTCAGTTCACCCCTCCACTTT. Translating gives CASSLRGQVSSPLHF. The V call is TRBV27, the J call TRBJ1-6; 7 bases map to TRBD1. The V segment lost 5 bases and the J segment 9 bases; nucleotides outside the gene matches: 10. The CDR3 length is 15 residues. CDR1 MNHEY and CDR2 SMNVEV come from the germline V gene (reference sequence).

There are a few counts of this clonotype. The rearrangement links TRBV7-2 to TRBJ2-3; 12 nucleotides match TRBD2. Trimming removed 5 bases from V and 6 bases from J; junction bases left unmatched: 12. CDR3 length equals 17 residues. Germline loops: CDR1 SGHTA, CDR2 FQGNSA. CDR3 sequence (DNA): TGTGCCAGCAGCCCATTCTCTAGCGGGGGGGGCCTGGATACGCAGTATTTT. This sequence encodes CASSPFSSGGGLDTQYF.

This clonotype was detected ten times or more. The CDR3 sequence is CSAREGILIYGYTF. CDR3 DNA sequence: TGCAGTGCTAGAGAGGGAATCCTAATCTATGGCTACACCTTC. This chain uses TRBV20-1 with TRBJ1-2; D is uncertain. Germline-derived CDR1 and CDR2 are DFQATT and SNEGSKA (reference sequence). The CDR3 is 14 residues long. Trimming stripped 0 bases from V and 4 bases from J, with 12 bases between.

Points on this clonotype: The junction and the germline gene differ at one end; a read error may be behind it. This rearrangement joins TRBV7-9 to TRBJ2-2; D gene uncertain. The CDR3 is 14 residues long. From germline, CDR1 is SEHNR and CDR2 FQNEAQ (reference sequence). CDR3: CASSLELHTGQLFF. The DNA for the CDR3 is TGTGCCAGCAGCTTAGAGTTACACACCGGGCAGCTGTTTTTT.

This clonotype was observed many times. V is TRBV29-1 and J is TRBJ2-7; D tentatively fits TRBD1 or TRBD2 (5 bases each). CDR3 length: 12 residues. CDR1 SQVTM and CDR2 ANQGSEA come from the germline V gene. Trimming stripped 2 bases from V and 5 bases from J, with 10 bases between. The CDR3 here is CSVEWGPNEQYF. CDR3 DNA sequence: TGCAGCGTTGAATGGGGACCCAACGAGCAGTACTTC.

Remarks on this clonotype: A much larger clone lies one base from this, so it may be a read error. The chain recombines TRBV6-5 with TRBJ2-3, with 13 bases identical to TRBD2. With 4 bases clipped from V and 4 bases from J, the junction kept 8 bases outside the gene matches. Germline CDR1 and CDR2: MNHEY and SVGAGI. CDR3 length equals 17 residues. CDR3 nucleotides: TGTGCCAGCAGTTGGGGGACTAGCGGGACGAATTCAGATACGCAGTATTTT. It specifies CASSWGTSGTNSDTQYF.

This clonotype has ten or more counts. The genes are TRBV6-5 and TRBJ1-2; D possibly corresponds to TRBD1 (5 bases). CDR1 is MNHEY and CDR2 is SVGAGI in the germline V gene. V lost 4 bases and J 2 bases, leaving 11 bases between the germline ends. The CDR3 consists of 14 residues. In DNA, the CDR3 is TGTGCCAGCAGTTCCCTGGAGGGGAACTATGGCTACACCTTC. Translation: CASSSLEGNYGYTF.

The table lists this clonotype with many counts. The genes are TRBV18 and TRBJ2-3; possibly TRBD1 or TRBD2 for D (6 bases each). The CDR3 is made up of 16 amino acids. CDR1 and CDR2 from the germline V gene are KGHSH and LQKENI. Deletions cut 3 bases from V and 0 bases from J, with 13 bases between. Here the CDR3 reads CASSPTSRGSTDTQYF. CDR3 coding DNA: TGTGCCAGCTCACCTACTAGCAGGGGTAGCACAGATACGCAGTATTTT.

The sample holds many counts of this clonotype. This chain links TRBV11-3 with TRBJ2-1; D is unresolved. V was clipped by 6 bases and J by 4 bases, with 10 bases between them. CDR1 is SGHNT and CDR2 is YENEEA in the germline V gene. The CDR3 contains 13 residues. CDR3 in amino acids: CASSSEWYNEQFF. CDR3 bases: TGTGCCAGCAGTTCGGAGTGGTACAATGAGCAGTTCTTC.

This clonotype was recorded many times. The rearrangement links TRBV7-2 to TRBJ2-7, with D maybe TRBD1 (6 bases). V lost 1 base and J lost 6, with 10 bases in between. The germline V gene encodes CDR1 SGHTA and CDR2 FQGNSA. This CDR3 region has 13 residues. This chain's CDR3 is CASSLVWGLEQYF. CDR3 in DNA: TGTGCCAGCAGCTTAGTGTGGGGGCTCGAGCAGTACTTC.